These T cell receptor beta chains were read from a single sample in a study of blood T cell repertoires in COVID-19. Assay: immunoSEQ multiplex PCR; the TCRdb copy retains only in-frame clones and omits some. The sample yields hundreds of thousands of clones, roughly nine tenths seen once. The sample taken for sequencing was peripheral blood. Every receptor here comes from a man aged 18 to 35 with active or convalescent COVID-19. Both conserved end residues are part of each CDR3. A D gene is named only where the DNA matches it firmly.

D	J	V	DNA	CDR3
TRBD2	TRBJ2-7	TRBV7-2	TGTGCCAGCAGCCGCTCTAGCGGGGCCTACGAGCAGTACTTC	CASSRSSGAYEQYF
NA	TRBJ2-1	TRBV7-9	TGTGCCAGCAGCAATCGTTTGACAGGCCTCTACAATGAGCAGTTCTTC	CASSNRLTGLYNEQFF
TRBD1	TRBJ1-1	TRBV18	TGTGCCAGCTCAGTTTACAGGGGGCTAGGGACTGAAGCTTTCTTT	CASSVYRGLGTEAFF
TRBD2	TRBJ2-2	TRBV2	TGTGCCATCCTGGGGAGGGAGACCGGGGAGCTGTTTTTT	CAILGRETGELFF
NA	TRBJ2-7	TRBV3-1/TRBV3-2	TGTGCCAGCAGCCAAGTTGCCAGTCGGGTCGAGCAGTACTTC	CASSQVASRVEQYF
TRBD2	TRBJ2-1	TRBV6-2/TRBV6-3	TGTGCCAGCAGCCCCCCACTAGCGGCGACATCCTACAATGAGCAGTTCTTC	CASSPPLAATSYNEQFF
TRBD1	TRBJ1-1	TRBV5-1	TGCGCCAGCAGCACCGGGACAGCGAACACTGAAGCTTTCTTT	CASSTGTANTEAFF
NA	TRBJ2-7	TRBV6-5	TGTGCCAGCAGTTACGGGGGGAATTCCTACGAGCAGTACTTC	CASSYGGNSYEQYF
TRBD2	TRBJ2-1	TRBV27	TGTGCCAGCAGTTTCGGGACTAGCGTTTACAATGAGCAGTTCTTC	CASSFGTSVYNEQFF
NA	TRBJ1-1	TRBV6-2/TRBV6-3	TGTGCCAGCAGTCCAACCCTTTGGGGGACTCCTGAAGCTTTCTTT	CASSPTLWGTPEAFF
TRBD1	TRBJ1-5	TRBV28	TGTGCCAGCAGTTTGCGACAGGGGGATGAACAGCCCCAGCATTTT	CASSLRQGDEQPQHF
TRBD1	TRBJ1-5	TRBV7-8	TGTGCCAGCAGCCCGAGACAGGGGGTTAATCAGCCCCAGCATTTT	CASSPRQGVNQPQHF
TRBD2	TRBJ2-1	TRBV7-3	TGTGCCAGCAGTCATAGCGGGAGCGGGTATGAGCAGTTCTTC	CASSHSGSGYEQFF
TRBD1	TRBJ2-7	TRBV11-2	TGTGCCAGCAGCTTGGGACAGGACTACGAGCAGTACTTC	CASSLGQDYEQYF
NA	TRBJ2-5	TRBV15	TGTGCCACCAGCAGACTAGCGCGTATACAAGAGACCCAGTACTTC	CATSRLARIQETQYF
TRBD2	TRBJ2-3	TRBV19	TGTGCCAGTAGCCCTAGCGGGTCTAGCACAGATACGCAGTATTTT	CASSPSGSSTDTQYF
NA	TRBJ2-6	TRBV28	TGTGCCAGCAGTCCCGGGGTTGGGGCCAACGTCCTGACTTTC	CASSPGVGANVLTF
NA	TRBJ2-7	TRBV15	TGTGCCACCAGCAGAGGGCGGTCAGTCGAGCAGTACTTC	CATSRGRSVEQYF
NA	TRBJ1-1	TRBV5-8	TGTGCCAGCAGCTTGTCTGTAAACACTGAAGCTTTCTTT	CASSLSVNTEAFF
NA	TRBJ2-7	TRBV7-9	TGTGCCAGCACCGCTTATATACAGGATCCCTACGAGCAGTACTTC	CASTAYIQDPYEQYF
NA	TRBJ1-5	TRBV10-3	TGTGCCATCAGTGAGTTCAGGGGTCCCTATCAGCCCCAGCATTTT	CAISEFRGPYQPQHF
TRBD2	TRBJ2-5	TRBV14	TGTGCCAGCAGCAGAGGGACTAGCGGATACCAAGAGACCCAGTACTTC	CASSRGTSGYQETQYF
TRBD1	TRBJ1-3	TRBV19	TGTGCCAGTAGGGTAACAGGGGTAAGCGGAAACACCATATATTTT	CASRVTGVSGNTIYF
TRBD2	TRBJ2-7	TRBV28	TGTGCCAGCAGTTTAAAGCTAGCGGGAGGGCCCGAGCAGTACTTC	CASSLKLAGGPEQYF
TRBD1	TRBJ1-1	TRBV11-2	TGTGCCAGCAGCTTTGGGACAGGTTCCACTGAAGCTTTCTTT	CASSFGTGSTEAFF